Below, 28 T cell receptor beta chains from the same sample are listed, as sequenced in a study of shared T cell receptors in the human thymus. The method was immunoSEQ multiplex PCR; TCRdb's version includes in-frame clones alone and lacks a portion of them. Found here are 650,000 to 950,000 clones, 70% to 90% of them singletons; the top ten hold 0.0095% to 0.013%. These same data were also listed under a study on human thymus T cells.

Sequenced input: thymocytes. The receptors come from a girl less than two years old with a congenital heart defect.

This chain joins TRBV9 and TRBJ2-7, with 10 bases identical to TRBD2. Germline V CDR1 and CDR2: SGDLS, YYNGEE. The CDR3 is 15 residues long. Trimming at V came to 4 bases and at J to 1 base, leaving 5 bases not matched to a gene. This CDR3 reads CASSPRTSGSYEQYF. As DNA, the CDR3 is TGTGCCAGCAGCCCTCGGACTAGCGGTTCCTACGAGCAGTACTTC.

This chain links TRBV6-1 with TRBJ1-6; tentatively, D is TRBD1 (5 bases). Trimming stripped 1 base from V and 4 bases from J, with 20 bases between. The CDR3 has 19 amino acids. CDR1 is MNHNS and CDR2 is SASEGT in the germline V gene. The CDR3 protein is CASSEVLKGGGGYNSPLHF. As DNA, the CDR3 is TGTGCCAGCAGTGAAGTTTTGAAGGGTGGGGGGGGATATAATTCACCCCTCCACTTT.

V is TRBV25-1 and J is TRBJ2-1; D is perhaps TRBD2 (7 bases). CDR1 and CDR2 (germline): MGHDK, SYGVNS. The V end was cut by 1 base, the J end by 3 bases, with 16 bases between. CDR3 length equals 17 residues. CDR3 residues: CASSESARGGHYNEQFF. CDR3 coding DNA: TGTGCCAGCAGTGAATCGGCGAGGGGGGGGCACTACAATGAGCAGTTCTTC.

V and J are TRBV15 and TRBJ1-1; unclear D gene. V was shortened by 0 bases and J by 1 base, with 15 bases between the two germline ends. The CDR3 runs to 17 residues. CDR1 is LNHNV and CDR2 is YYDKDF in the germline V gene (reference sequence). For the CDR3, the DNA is TGTGCCACCAGCAGAGAGGGCCCCCTGGTGGAGAACACTGAAGCTTTCTTT. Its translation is CATSREGPLVENTEAFF.

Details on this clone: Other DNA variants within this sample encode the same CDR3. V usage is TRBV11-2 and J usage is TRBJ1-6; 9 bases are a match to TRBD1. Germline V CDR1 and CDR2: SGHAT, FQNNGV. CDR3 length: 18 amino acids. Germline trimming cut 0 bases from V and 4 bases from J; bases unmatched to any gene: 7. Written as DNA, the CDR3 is TGTGCCAGCAGCTTAGATTCCCGACAGGGGGGTTATAATTCACCCCTCCACTTT. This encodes CASSLDSRQGGYNSPLHF.

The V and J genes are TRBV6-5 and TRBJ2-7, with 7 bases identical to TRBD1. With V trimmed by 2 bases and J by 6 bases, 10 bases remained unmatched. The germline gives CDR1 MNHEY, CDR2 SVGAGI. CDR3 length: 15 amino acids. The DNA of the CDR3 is TGTGCCAGCAGTTACCCATCGAGGGGGCGCGTCGAGCAGTACTTC. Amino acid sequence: CASSYPSRGRVEQYF.

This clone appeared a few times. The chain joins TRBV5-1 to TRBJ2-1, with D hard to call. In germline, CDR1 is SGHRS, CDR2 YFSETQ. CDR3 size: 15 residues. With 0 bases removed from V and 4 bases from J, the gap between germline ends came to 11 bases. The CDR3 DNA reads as TGCGCCAGCAGCTTGGCAACAGATATATACAATGAGCAGTTCTTC. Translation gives CASSLATDIYNEQFF. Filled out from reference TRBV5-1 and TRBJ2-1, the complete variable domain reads KAGVTQTPRYLIKTRGQQVTLSCSPISGHRSVSWYQQTPGQGLQFLFEYFSETQRNKGNFPGRFSGRQFSNSRSEMNVSTLELGDSALYLCASSLATDIYNEQFFGPGTRLTVL.

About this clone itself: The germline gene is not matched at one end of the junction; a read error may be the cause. CDR3 nucleotides: TGTGCTAGCACCCCCTTAGGGGAGGGAGAGACCCAGTACTTC. Translating gives CASTPLGEGETQYF. The rearrangement uses TRBV7-7 and TRBJ2-5; 7 bases are a match to TRBD2. Germline CDR1 SSHAT, CDR2 FNYEAQ (reference sequence). This CDR3 has 14 amino acids.

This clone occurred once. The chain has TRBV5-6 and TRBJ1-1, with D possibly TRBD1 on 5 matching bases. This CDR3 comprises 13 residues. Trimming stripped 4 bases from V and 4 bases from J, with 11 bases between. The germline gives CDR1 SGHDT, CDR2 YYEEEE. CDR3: CASSGTAGTEAFF. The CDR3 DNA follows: TGTGCCAGCAGCGGGACTGCTGGCACTGAAGCTTTCTTT.

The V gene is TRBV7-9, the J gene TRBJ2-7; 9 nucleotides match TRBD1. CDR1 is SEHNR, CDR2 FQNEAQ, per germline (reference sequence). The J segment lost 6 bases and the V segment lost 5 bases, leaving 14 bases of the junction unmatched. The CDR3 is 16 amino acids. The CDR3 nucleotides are TGTGCCAGCAGCCTGCTAGAGGGACAGGGAGTCAGCGAGCAGTACTTC. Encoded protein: CASSLLEGQGVSEQYF.

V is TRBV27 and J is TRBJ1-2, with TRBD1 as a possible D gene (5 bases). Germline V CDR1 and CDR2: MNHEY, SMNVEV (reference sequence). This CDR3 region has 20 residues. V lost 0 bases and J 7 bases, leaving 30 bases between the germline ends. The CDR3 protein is CASSLSYRQLGAALSGGYTF. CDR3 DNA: TGTGCCAGCAGTTTATCTTACCGACAGCTTGGTGCCGCCCTGTCTGGTGGCTACACCTTC.

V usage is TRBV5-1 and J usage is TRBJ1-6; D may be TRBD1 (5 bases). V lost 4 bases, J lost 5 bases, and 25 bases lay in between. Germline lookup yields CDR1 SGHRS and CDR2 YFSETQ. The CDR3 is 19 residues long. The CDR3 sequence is CASSVVAGTDSFDNSPLHF. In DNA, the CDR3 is TGCGCCAGCAGCGTAGTGGCGGGGACTGATAGTTTTGATAATTCACCCCTCCACTTT.

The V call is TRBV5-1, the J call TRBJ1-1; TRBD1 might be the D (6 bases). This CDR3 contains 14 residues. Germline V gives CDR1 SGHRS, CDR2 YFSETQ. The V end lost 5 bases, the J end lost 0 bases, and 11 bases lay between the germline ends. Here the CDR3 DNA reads TGCGCCAGCAGAGGGGGGGCCGTGAACACTGAAGCTTTCTTT. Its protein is CASRGGAVNTEAFF.

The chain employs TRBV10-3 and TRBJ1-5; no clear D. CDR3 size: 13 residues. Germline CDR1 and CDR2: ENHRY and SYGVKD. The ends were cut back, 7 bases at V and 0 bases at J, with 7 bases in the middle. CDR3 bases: TGTGCCATCACCCCCAATAGCAATCAGCCCCAGCATTTT. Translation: CAITPNSNQPQHF.

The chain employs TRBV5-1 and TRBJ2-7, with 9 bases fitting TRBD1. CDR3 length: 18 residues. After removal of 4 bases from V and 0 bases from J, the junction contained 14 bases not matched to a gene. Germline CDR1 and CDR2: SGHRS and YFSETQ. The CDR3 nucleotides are TGCGCCAGCAGCCCGTCCCGGGACAGGGAGCAATACTCCTACGAGCAGTACTTC. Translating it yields CASSPSRDREQYSYEQYF.

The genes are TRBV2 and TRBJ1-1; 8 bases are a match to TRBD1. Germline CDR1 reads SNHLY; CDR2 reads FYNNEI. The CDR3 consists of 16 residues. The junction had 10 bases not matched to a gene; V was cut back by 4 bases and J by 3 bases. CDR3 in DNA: TGTGCCAGCAGTGCTGGACAGGGAAGGGATTACACTGAAGCTTTCTTT. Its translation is CASSAGQGRDYTEAFF.

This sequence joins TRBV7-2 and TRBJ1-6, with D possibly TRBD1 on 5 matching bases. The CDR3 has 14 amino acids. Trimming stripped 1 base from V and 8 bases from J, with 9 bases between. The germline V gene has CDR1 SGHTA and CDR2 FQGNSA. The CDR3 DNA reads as TGTGCCAGCAGCTTAGGGGGCCACTATTCACCCCTCCACTTT. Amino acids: CASSLGGHYSPLHF.

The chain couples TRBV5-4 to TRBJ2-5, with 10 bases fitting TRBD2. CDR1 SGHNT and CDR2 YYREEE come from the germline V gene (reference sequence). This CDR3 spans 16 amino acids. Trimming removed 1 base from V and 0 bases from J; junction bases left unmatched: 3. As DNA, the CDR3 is TGTGCCAGCAGCTTGATAGCGGGGGGTTACCAAGAGACCCAGTACTTC. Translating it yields CASSLIAGGYQETQYF. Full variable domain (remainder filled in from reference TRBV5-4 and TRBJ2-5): ETGVTQSPTHLIKTRGQQVTLRCSSQSGHNTVSWYQQALGQGPQFIFQYYREEENGRGNFPPRFSGLQFPNYSSELNVNALELDDSALYLCASSLIAGGYQETQYFGPGTRLLVL.

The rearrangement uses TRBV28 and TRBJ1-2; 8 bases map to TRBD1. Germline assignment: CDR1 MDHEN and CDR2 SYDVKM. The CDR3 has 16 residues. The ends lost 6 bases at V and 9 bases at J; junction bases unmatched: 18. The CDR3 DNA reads TGTGCCAGCAGCTCTGCTAGGGACAGGTCGGGCTACAGCTACACCTTC. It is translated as CASSSARDRSGYSYTF.

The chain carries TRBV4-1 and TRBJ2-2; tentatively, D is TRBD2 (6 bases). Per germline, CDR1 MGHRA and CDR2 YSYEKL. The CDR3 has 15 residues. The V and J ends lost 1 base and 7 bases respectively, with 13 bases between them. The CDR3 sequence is CASSQGPGLHGELFF. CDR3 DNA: TGCGCCAGCAGCCAAGGGCCGGGACTCCACGGGGAGCTGTTTTTT.

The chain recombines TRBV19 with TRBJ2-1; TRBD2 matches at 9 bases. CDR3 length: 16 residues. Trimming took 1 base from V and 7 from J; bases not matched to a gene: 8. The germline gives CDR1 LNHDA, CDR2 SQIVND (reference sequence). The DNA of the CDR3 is TGTGCCAGTAGTATAGCCTGGGCGGGGGGGCGGAATGAGCAGTTCTTC. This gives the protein CASSIAWAGGRNEQFF.

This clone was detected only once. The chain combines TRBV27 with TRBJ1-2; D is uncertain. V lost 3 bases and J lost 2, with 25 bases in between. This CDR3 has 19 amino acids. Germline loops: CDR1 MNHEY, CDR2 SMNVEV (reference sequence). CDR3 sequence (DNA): TGTGCCAGCAGTTTCCTGGGCGTCGGCGTTTCACGGGAAAACTATGGCTACACCTTC. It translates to CASSFLGVGVSRENYGYTF.

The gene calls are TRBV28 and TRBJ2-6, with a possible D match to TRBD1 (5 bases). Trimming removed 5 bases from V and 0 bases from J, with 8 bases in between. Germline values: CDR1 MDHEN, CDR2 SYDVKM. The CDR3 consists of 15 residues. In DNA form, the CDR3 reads TGTGCCAGCAGTACAGGTCGCTCTGGGGCCAACGTCCTGACTTTC. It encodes CASSTGRSGANVLTF.

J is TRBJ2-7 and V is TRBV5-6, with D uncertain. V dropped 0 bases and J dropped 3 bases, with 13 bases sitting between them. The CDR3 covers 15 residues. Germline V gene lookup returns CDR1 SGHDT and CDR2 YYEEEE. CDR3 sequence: CASSLDGLGGYEQYF. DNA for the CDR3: TGTGCCAGCAGCTTGGATGGGTTAGGCGGCTACGAGCAGTACTTC.

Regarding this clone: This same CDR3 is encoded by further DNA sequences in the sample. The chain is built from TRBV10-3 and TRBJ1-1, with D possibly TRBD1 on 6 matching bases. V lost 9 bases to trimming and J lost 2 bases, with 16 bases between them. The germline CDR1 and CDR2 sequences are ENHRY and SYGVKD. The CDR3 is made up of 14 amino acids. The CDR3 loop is CAILPGGDNTEAFF. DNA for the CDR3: TGTGCCATACTACCGGGGGGCGATAACACTGAAGCTTTCTTT.

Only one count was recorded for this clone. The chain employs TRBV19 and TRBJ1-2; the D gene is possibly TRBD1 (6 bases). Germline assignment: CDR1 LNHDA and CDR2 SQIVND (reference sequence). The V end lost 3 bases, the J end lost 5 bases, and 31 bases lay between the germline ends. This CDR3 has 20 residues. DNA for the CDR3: TGTGCCAGTAGTATTGCCTCGTACGGACAGATATGGATTAATGGATATGGCTACACCTTC. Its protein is CASSIASYGQIWINGYGYTF.

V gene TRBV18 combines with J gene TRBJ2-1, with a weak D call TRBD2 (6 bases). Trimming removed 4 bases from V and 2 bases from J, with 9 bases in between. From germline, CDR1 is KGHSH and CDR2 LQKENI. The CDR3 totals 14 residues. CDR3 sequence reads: CASSHTGAYNEQFF. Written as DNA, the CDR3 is TGTGCCAGCTCACACACGGGGGCCTACAATGAGCAGTTCTTC.

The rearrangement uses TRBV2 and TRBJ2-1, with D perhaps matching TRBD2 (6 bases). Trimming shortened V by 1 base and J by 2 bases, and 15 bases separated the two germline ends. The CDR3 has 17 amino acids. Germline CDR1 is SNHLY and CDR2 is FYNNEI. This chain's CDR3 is CASSEGAGPVAYNEQFF. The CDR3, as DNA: TGTGCCAGCAGTGAAGGGGCGGGGCCCGTGGCCTACAATGAGCAGTTCTTC. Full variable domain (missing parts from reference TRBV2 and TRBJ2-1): EPEVTQTPSHQVTQMGQEVILRCVPISNHLYFYWYRQILGQKVEFLVSFYNNEISEKSEIFDDQFSVERPDGSNFTLKIRSTKLEDSAMYFCASSEGAGPVAYNEQFFGPGTRLTVL.